The rows below give T cell receptor beta chains drawn from one sample of a study of neurological immune-mediated disorders. TCRdb independently ran MiXCR on the 5' RACE reads; one entry per CDR3 protein. The sample lists over 60,000 distinct CDR3 sequences; under 5.5% were seen once. The sequenced sample consisted of PBMCs. The source of these receptors is a woman in her forties or fifties with multiple sclerosis. The CDR3 runs from the conserved cysteine through the conserved F or W.

v_call cdr3_aa
TRBV5-1 CASSLDVGGTDTQYF
TRBV7-2 CASSSRGGPYSNQPQHF
TRBV12-3/TRBV12-4 CASSFGDSLNEQFF
TRBV6-2/TRBV6-3 CASSYSIWVSNQPQHF
TRBV2 CASSGTGNQPQHF
TRBV5-1 CASSLQDTEAFF
TRBV5-5 CASSFRAGRTGELFF
TRBV11-2 CASSFWGNTEAFF
TRBV12-3/TRBV12-4 CASSGLALTGELFF
TRBV2 CASSERTRGTDTQYF
TRBV20-1 CSASIKANYGYTF
TRBV10-3 CAISAGGDSGANVLTF
TRBV7-8 CASSLAYTDTQYF
TRBV5-1 CASSQYAGQDSGNTIYF
TRBV18 CASAPYGTGDNEQFF
TRBV20-1 CSASVFEAETQYF
TRBV7-2 CASTPQAGGETQYF